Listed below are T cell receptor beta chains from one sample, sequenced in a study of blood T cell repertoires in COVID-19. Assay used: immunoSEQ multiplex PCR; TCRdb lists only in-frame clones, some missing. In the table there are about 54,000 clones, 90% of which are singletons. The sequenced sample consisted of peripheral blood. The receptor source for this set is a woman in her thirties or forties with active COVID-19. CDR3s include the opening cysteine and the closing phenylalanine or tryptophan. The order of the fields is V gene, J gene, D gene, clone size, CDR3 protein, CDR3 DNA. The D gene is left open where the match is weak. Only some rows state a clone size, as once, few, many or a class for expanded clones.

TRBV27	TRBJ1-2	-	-	CASSLSRSNYGYTF	TGTGCCAGCAGTTTGTCCAGATCTAACTATGGCTACACCTTC
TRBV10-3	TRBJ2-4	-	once	CASLRVVIQYF	TGTGCCAGCCTCCGGGTCGTCATTCAGTACTTC
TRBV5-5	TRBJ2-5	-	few	CASSLLGGETQYF	TGTGCCAGCAGCTTGTTAGGCGGGGAGACCCAGTACTTC
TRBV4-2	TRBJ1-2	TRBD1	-	CASSQGAGGDYGYTF	TGTGCCAGCAGCCAAGGGGCAGGGGGCGATTATGGCTACACCTTC
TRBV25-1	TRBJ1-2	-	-	CASSPPAGNDYGYTF	TGTGCCAGCAGTCCACCTGCGGGGAATGACTATGGCTACACCTTC
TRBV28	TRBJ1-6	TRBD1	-	CASSARTGDSPLHF	TGTGCCAGCAGTGCGCGGACAGGCGATTCACCCCTCCACTTT
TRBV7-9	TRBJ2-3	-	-	CASSPRAGTDTQYF	TGTGCCAGCAGCCCCAGGGCAGGAACAGATACGCAGTATTTT
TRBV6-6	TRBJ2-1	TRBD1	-	CASSLTGTGGNEQFF	TGTGCCAGCAGTTTAACCGGGACAGGGGGCAATGAGCAGTTCTTC
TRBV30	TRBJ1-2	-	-	CAWSSQGDYGYTF	TGTGCCTGGAGTTCGCAGGGTGACTATGGCTACACCTTC
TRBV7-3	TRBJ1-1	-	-	CASSRSKNTEAFF	TGTGCCAGCAGCCGATCTAAGAACACTGAAGCTTTCTTT
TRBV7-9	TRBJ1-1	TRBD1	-	CASSAQGAGTEAFF	TGTGCCAGCAGCGCTCAGGGGGCCGGCACTGAAGCTTTCTTT
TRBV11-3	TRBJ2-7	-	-	CASSPGIRYEQYF	TGTGCCAGCAGCCCGGGGATCAGGTACGAGCAGTACTTC
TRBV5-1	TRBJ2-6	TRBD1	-	CASSLRQGSSGANVLTF	TGCGCCAGCAGCCTAAGACAGGGCTCCTCTGGGGCCAACGTCCTGACTTTC
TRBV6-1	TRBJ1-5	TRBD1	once	CASSESGQGSQPQHF	TGTGCCAGCAGTGAGTCGGGACAGGGCTCTCAGCCCCAGCATTTT
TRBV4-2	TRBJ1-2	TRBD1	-	CASSPPGQGIFYGYTF	TGTGCCAGCAGCCCCCCGGGACAGGGAATTTTCTATGGCTACACCTTC
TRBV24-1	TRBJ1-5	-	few	CATSVNRDQPQHF	TGTGCCACCAGTGTAAACAGGGATCAGCCCCAGCATTTT
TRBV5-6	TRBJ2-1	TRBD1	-	CASSSRDRVHEQFF	TGTGCCAGCAGCTCCCGGGACAGGGTACATGAGCAGTTCTTC
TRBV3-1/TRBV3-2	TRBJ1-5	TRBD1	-	CASSQFGQGNQPQHF	TGTGCCAGCAGCCAATTCGGACAGGGAAATCAGCCCCAGCATTTT
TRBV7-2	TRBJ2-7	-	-	CASGNAPGNEQYF	TGTGCCAGCGGCAACGCCCCGGGGAACGAGCAGTACTTC
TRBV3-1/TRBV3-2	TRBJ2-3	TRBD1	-	CASSQDFGDRGTDTQYF	TGTGCCAGCAGCCAAGATTTTGGAGACAGGGGGACAGATACGCAGTATTTT
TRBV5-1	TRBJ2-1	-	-	CASSLSGSPVYNEQFF	TGCGCCAGCAGCCTCTCAGGGTCCCCCGTTTACAATGAGCAGTTCTTC
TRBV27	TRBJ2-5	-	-	CASSPNGLETQYF	TGTGCCAGCAGCCCAAACGGTTTAGAGACCCAGTACTTC
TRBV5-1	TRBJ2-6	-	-	CASRIESSGANVLTF	TGCGCCAGCCGCATCGAGAGCTCTGGGGCCAACGTCCTGACTTTC
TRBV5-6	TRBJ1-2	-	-	CASSLRQGHGYTF	TGTGCCAGCAGCTTGCGTCAGGGGCATGGCTACACCTTC
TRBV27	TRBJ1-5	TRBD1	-	CASRQNRGDGNQPQHF	TGTGCCAGCAGACAAAACAGGGGCGATGGCAATCAGCCCCAGCATTTT
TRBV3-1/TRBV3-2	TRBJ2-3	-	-	CASSQDPFPDTQYF	TGTGCCAGCAGCCAAGATCCTTTCCCCGATACGCAGTATTTT
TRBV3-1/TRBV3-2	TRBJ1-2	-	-	CASSPPGWSGYTF	TGTGCCAGCAGCCCTCCGGGATGGAGTGGCTACACCTTC
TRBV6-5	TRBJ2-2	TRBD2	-	CASTGTSGGAGELFF	TGTGCCAGCACTGGGACTAGCGGGGGGGCCGGGGAGCTGTTTTTT
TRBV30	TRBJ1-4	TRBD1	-	CAWSEGTGEKLFF	TGTGCCTGGAGTGAAGGGACAGGTGAAAAACTGTTTTTT
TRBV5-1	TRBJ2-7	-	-	CASSTPGGSGEQYF	TGCGCCAGCAGCACCCCGGGGGGCAGTGGGGAGCAGTACTTC
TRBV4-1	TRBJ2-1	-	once	CASSHPGGQRGEQFF	TGCGCCAGCAGCCATCCAGGGGGGCAAAGAGGCGAGCAGTTCTTC
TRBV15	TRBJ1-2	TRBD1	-	CATSRGQGGDYGYTF	TGTGCCACCAGCAGGGGACAGGGTGGGGACTATGGCTACACCTTC
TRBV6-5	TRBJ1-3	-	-	CASSYVRGSGNTIYF	TGTGCCAGCAGTTACGTGCGGGGGAGTGGAAACACCATATATTTT
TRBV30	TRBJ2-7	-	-	CAWSSVGTATYEQYF	TGTGCCTGGAGTTCGGTCGGGACTGCTACCTACGAGCAGTACTTC
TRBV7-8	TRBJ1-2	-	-	CASSFDSLYGYTF	TGTGCCAGCAGCTTCGACAGTCTATATGGCTACACCTTC
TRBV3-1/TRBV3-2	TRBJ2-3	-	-	CASSQDVGVKADTQYF	TGTGCCAGCAGCCAAGATGTAGGGGTGAAGGCGGATACGCAGTATTTT
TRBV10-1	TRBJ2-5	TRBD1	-	CASPFGPSEGAIGTQYF	TGCGCCAGCCCCTTCGGACCCAGTGAGGGGGCCATTGGGACCCAGTACTTC
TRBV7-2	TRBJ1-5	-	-	CASSLSAGQPQHF	TGTGCCAGCAGCTTATCGGCGGGCCAGCCCCAGCATTTT
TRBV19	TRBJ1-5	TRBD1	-	CASSSLMGQGMTYMSNQPQHF	TGTGCCAGTAGTTCCCTAATGGGACAGGGGATGACGTATATGAGCAATCAGCCCCAGCATTTT
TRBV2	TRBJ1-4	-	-	CASSQGREKLFF	TGTGCCAGCAGCCAGGGTCGAGAAAAACTGTTTTTT
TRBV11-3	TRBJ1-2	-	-	CASSTRGKTGDYGYTF	TGTGCCAGCAGCACTAGGGGGAAGACAGGCGACTATGGCTACACCTTC
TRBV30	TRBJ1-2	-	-	CAWSVRGLYGYTF	TGTGCCTGGAGTGTACGTGGACTCTATGGCTACACCTTC
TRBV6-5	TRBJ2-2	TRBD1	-	CASSTGTGGWELFF	TGTGCCAGCAGCACCGGGACAGGGGGCTGGGAGCTGTTTTTT
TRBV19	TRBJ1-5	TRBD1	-	CASTYRGQGQPQHF	TGTGCCAGTACCTACAGGGGGCAAGGTCAGCCCCAGCATTTT
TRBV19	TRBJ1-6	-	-	CASSIGRSSYNSPLHF	TGTGCCAGTAGTATAGGACGGAGCTCCTATAATTCACCCCTCCACTTT